Below, one T cell receptor (beta chain) is given with its context. Its antigen is still unknown. Authors' data handling: Differences in CDR3 between clinicopathological groups were drawn on to build a classifier intended to discriminate distant-metastatic papillary thyroid cancer patients. MiXCR re-clonotyped the PCR reads for TCRdb. V and J calls and clone size were set by TCRdb, not the authors. The top ten hold approximately 18% of the sample, which has tens of thousands of clones, about a quarter seen once. Thyroid surgery was performed in patients who had received no treatment beforehand. This CDR3 is built from 15 residues. V was cut by 5 bases and J by 0 bases, with 13 bases left in between. Germline loops: CDR1 SGHAT, CDR2 FQNNGV. This record comes from a study of metastatic and nonmetastatic thyroid tumors. Study-wide background: The authors compared repertoires across blood and tumor or nodule tissue from malignant and benign thyroid patients. Study-wide results and caveats: The study reportedly found significantly higher TCR beta diversity in malignant thyroid tumors than benign nodules, in blood and tumor.

The specimen sequenced was blood. The rearrangement uses TRBV11-2 and TRBJ1-1; D remains unclear. The sequence was collected from a female donor with papillary thyroid cancer or a benign thyroid nodule (not recorded which). Some clones in this sample may be carry-over from other donors' samples. For the CDR3, the DNA is TGTGCCAGCAGCCCGCCCCAGGTGATGAACACTGAAGCTTTCTTT. Its protein is CASSPPQVMNTEAFF.